The 8 T cell receptor beta chains below all came from one sample that was sequenced in a study of cytomegalovirus exposure and HLA in healthy donors. A multiplex PCR was run with 60 Vbeta primers and 13 Jbeta primers. Only in-frame clones appear in the TCRdb table, and some are missing; sequencing was by immunoSEQ multiplex PCR. The data contain 120,000 or so clones, around four fifths of them singletons. The sample was PBMCs. Receptors were obtained from a male donor in good health and CMV-seropositive.

This clone was recorded a few times. The chain has TRBV5-1 and TRBJ1-4, with a weak D call TRBD1 (5 bases). V was shortened by 4 bases and J by 2 bases, with 9 bases between the two germline ends. Germline assignment: CDR1 SGHRS and CDR2 YFSETQ. The CDR3 has 14 residues. This CDR3 is CASSPGGTNEKLFF. CDR3 bases: TGCGCCAGCAGCCCCGGGGGGACTAATGAAAAACTGTTTTTT.

The CDR3 DNA sequence: TGTGCCAGCAGCACACACCGACAGTTCTACGAGCAGTACTTC. Residues: CASSTHRQFYEQYF. V gene TRBV27 combines with J gene TRBJ2-7; a weak D match, TRBD1 (5 bases). The CDR3 sequence is 14 residues long. Germline loops: CDR1 MNHEY, CDR2 SMNVEV (reference sequence). V was clipped by 6 bases and J by 3 bases, with 15 bases between them.

Comments on this clone: The sample has other DNA sequences that encode this CDR3 too. The rearrangement uses TRBV30 and TRBJ2-5; no definite D call. Between the trimmed V and J ends, which lost 0 bases and 4 bases, there was a span of 6 bases. The CDR3 totals 12 residues. Per germline, CDR1 GTSNPN and CDR2 SVGIG (reference sequence). DNA of the CDR3: TGTGCCTGGAGTGTACATCGAGAGACCCAGTACTTC. Translated: CAWSVHRETQYF.

The gene calls are TRBV6-1 and TRBJ1-3, with D hard to call. V was shortened by 2 bases and J by 0 bases, with 5 bases between the two germline ends. CDR3 length equals 14 residues. Germline assignment: CDR1 MNHNS and CDR2 SASEGT. The CDR3 nucleotides read TGTGCCAGCAGTGAACCTGTCTCTGGAAACACCATATATTTT. It codes for CASSEPVSGNTIYF.

The chain recombines TRBV28 with TRBJ1-3; weak D call: TRBD1 (5 bases). Germline values: CDR1 MDHEN, CDR2 SYDVKM. The CDR3 sequence is 12 residues long. CDR3 coding DNA: TGTGTCACAGGTTCGCCTGGAAACACCATATATTTT. Translation gives CVTGSPGNTIYF.

The chain links TRBV18 to TRBJ2-2, with TRBD1 matching over 7 bases. The V gene end was trimmed by 6 bases and the J gene end by 2 bases; junction bases not matched to a gene: 12. Looked up from germline, CDR1 is KGHSH and CDR2 is LQKENI. The CDR3 is made up of 17 amino acids. CDR3 in DNA: TGTGCCAGCTCCCAGGACAGGCGAGCGGACAACACCGGGGAGCTGTTTTTT. It is translated as CASSQDRRADNTGELFF. Together with reference TRBV18 and TRBJ2-2, the CDR3 gives the full variable domain: NAGVMQNPRHLVRRRGQEARLRCSPMKGHSHVYWYRQLPEEGLKFMVYLQKENIIDESGMPKERFSAEFPKEGPSILRIQQVVRGDSAAYFCASSQDRRADNTGELFFGEGSRLTVL.

The V and J genes are TRBV27 and TRBJ2-7, with 12 bases fitting TRBD1. The CDR3 spans 15 residues. Per germline, CDR1 MNHEY and CDR2 SMNVEV (reference sequence). Germline trimming cut 8 bases from V and 9 bases from J; bases unmatched to any gene: 14. CDR3 residues: CASVELGQGAGGQYF. The CDR3 coding sequence is TGTGCCAGCGTCGAACTGGGACAGGGGGCAGGGGGGCAGTACTTC.

The chain has TRBV9 and TRBJ2-7; 11 bases match TRBD2. Trimming cost V 0 bases and J 0 bases; bases outside gene matches: 5. This CDR3 has 17 residues. Germline assignment: CDR1 SGDLS and CDR2 YYNGEE. CDR3: CASSVGIAGGGSYEQYF. The CDR3 DNA follows: TGTGCCAGCAGCGTAGGAATAGCGGGAGGGGGCTCCTACGAGCAGTACTTC.